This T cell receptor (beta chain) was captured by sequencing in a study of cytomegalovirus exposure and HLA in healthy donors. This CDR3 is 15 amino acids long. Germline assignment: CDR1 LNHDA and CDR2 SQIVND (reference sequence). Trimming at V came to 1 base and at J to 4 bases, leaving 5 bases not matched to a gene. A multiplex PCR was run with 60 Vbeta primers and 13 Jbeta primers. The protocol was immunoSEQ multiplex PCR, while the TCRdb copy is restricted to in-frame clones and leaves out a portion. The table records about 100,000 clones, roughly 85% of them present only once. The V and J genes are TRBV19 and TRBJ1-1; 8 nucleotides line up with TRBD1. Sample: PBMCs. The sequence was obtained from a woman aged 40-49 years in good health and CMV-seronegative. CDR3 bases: TGTGCCAGTAGTATAGGGAGACAGGGGCGCACTGAAGCTTTCTTT. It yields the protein CASSIGRQGRTEAFF.